These 32 T cell receptor beta chains came from one sample sequenced in a study of blood T cell repertoires in COVID-19. The data were produced by immunoSEQ multiplex PCR, yet TCRdb's version contains in-frame clones alone and is incomplete. The table shows approximately 300,000 clones, with around 90% occurring only once. Sequenced sample: PBMCs or T cells enriched from blood (not recorded which). These receptor sequences come from a woman in her late teens or twenties with acute COVID-19.

This chain joins TRBV19 and TRBJ2-3, with TRBD2 matching 9 bases. The CDR3 consists of 15 residues. Germline V gene sequence: CDR1 LNHDA, CDR2 SQIVND (reference sequence). The CDR3 region has the DNA TGTGCGAGCCGTACGGGACTAGCCGGCGTTAATACGCAGTATTTT. Translation gives CASRTGLAGVNTQYF.

V gene TRBV4-1 combines with J gene TRBJ1-1, with TRBD1 as a possible D gene (5 bases). The CDR3 runs 13 residues. Trimming shortened V by 7 bases and J by 8 bases, and 17 bases separated the two germline ends. The germline CDR1 and CDR2 sequences are MGHRA and YSYEKL. The CDR3 DNA sequence: TGCGCCAGCACCGGAACGGGGGTGGGAGAAGCTTTCTTT. Protein sequence: CASTGTGVGEAFF.

The chain uses TRBV6-5 and TRBJ2-7; possible D gene TRBD2, 5 bases. Looked up from germline, CDR1 is MNHEY and CDR2 is SVGAGI. The CDR3 runs 15 residues. V was cut by 6 bases and J by 0 bases, with 15 bases left in between. For the CDR3, the DNA is TGTGCCAGCAGCCGTGCGGGTGACTACTCCTACGAGCAGTACTTC. Amino acids: CASSRAGDYSYEQYF.

For the CDR3, the DNA is TGCGCCAGCAGCCTGGGGACAGGGCTTCCCATGAACACTGAAGCTTTCTTT. This sequence encodes CASSLGTGLPMNTEAFF. The chain is built from TRBV4-1 and TRBJ1-1; 9 nucleotides agree with TRBD1. The CDR3 length is 17 residues. Germline-derived CDR1 and CDR2 are MGHRA and YSYEKL. V shed 4 bases, J shed 0 bases, and the junction held 9 bases outside the gene matches.

This clone was observed a single time. The chain couples TRBV10-3 to TRBJ2-3, with 9 bases aligning to TRBD1. The CDR3 is made up of 15 amino acids. V was pared by 7 bases and J by 2 bases, with 7 bases of the junction left unmatched. Germline-derived CDR1 and CDR2 are ENHRY and SYGVKD. Here the CDR3 reads CAITRTGDFTDTQYF. The CDR3 nucleotides are TGTGCCATCACCAGGACAGGGGATTTCACAGATACGCAGTATTTT.

The chain couples TRBV19 to TRBJ2-1; the D gene is possibly TRBD2 (5 bases). This CDR3 has 15 amino acids. CDR1 is LNHDA and CDR2 is SQIVND in the germline V gene (reference sequence). Trimming took 4 bases from V and 7 from J, leaving 17 bases between them. The CDR3 sequence is CASSKLDLTGNEQFF. CDR3 DNA: TGTGCCAGTAGTAAACTAGACCTAACGGGGAATGAGCAGTTCTTC.

The chain combines TRBV28 with TRBJ2-7; D unresolved. Germline V CDR1 and CDR2: MDHEN, SYDVKM. The V and J ends lost 5 bases and 3 bases respectively, with 17 bases between them. The CDR3 length is 15 residues. Written as DNA, the CDR3 is TGTGCCAGCAGTCAAACCCCATCCCTAGGCTACGAGCAGTACTTC. Its translation: CASSQTPSLGYEQYF.

The chain combines TRBV10-3 with TRBJ2-5, with D perhaps matching TRBD2 (5 bases). The CDR3 has 13 amino acids. The V gene's germline CDR1 is ENHRY and CDR2 SYGVKD. Trimming removed 6 bases from V and 5 bases from J, with 13 bases in between. CDR3 loop: CAIRDSTLETQYF. CDR3 nucleotide sequence: TGTGCCATCAGGGACTCAACCCTGGAGACCCAGTACTTC.

This clone was counted between two and nine times. The chain has TRBV11-2 and TRBJ1-3, with 7 bases lining up with TRBD1. J gave up 3 bases and V 7 bases, and 6 bases lay outside the gene matches. The CDR3 has 14 amino acids. CDR1 is SGHAT, CDR2 FQNNGV, per germline. CDR3 bases: TGTGCCAGCACCTTTACAGGGGATGGAAACACCATATATTTT. Its protein is CASTFTGDGNTIYF.

A single count supports this clone. V gene TRBV30 combines with J gene TRBJ2-1; 9 nucleotides line up with TRBD2. Germline CDR1 GTSNPN, CDR2 SVGIG (reference sequence). There are 17 residues in the CDR3. J was trimmed by 1 base and V by 4 bases; bases with no gene match: 11. Here the CDR3 reads CAWKEGSGSVSYNEQFF. CDR3 nucleotide sequence: TGTGCCTGGAAGGAAGGTAGCGGGAGTGTGTCCTACAATGAGCAGTTCTTC.

This rearrangement joins TRBV28 to TRBJ1-5; 10 positions match TRBD1. The CDR3 consists of 15 residues. V trimming: 4 bases; J trimming: 6 bases; junction bases outside the gene matches: 6. Looked up from germline, CDR1 is MDHEN and CDR2 is SYDVKM. The CDR3 DNA reads TGTGCCAGCAGTTGGAGACAGGGGGCTGTTCAGCCCCAGCATTTT. Its translation is CASSWRQGAVQPQHF.

This clone was found a few times. The chain combines TRBV28 with TRBJ2-7, with no clear D. V lost 6 bases and J 3 bases, leaving 9 bases between the germline ends. CDR3 length equals 12 residues. Per germline, CDR1 MDHEN and CDR2 SYDVKM. The chain's CDR3 is CASSPLNYEQYF. In DNA, the CDR3 is TGTGCCAGCAGCCCTCTAAACTACGAGCAGTACTTC.

The J gene is TRBJ1-5, the V gene TRBV28, with D hard to call. V was pared by 2 bases and J by 9 bases, with 11 bases between. The CDR3 consists of 13 residues. The germline CDR1 and CDR2 sequences are MDHEN and SYDVKM. The CDR3 spells CASSLEGYRPQHF. The DNA of the CDR3 is TGTGCCAGCAGTTTAGAGGGTTATAGGCCCCAGCATTTT.

The CDR3 protein is CASSRYTDTQYF. The CDR3 nucleotides read TGTGCCAGCAGTCGGTACACAGATACGCAGTATTTT. This chain links TRBV6-2 or TRBV6-3 with TRBJ2-3; D remains ambiguous. Trimming shortened V by 5 bases and J by 2 bases, and 5 bases separated the two germline ends. CDR1 is MNHEY, CDR2 SVGEGT, per germline. This CDR3 contains 12 residues.

The rearrangement uses TRBV7-8 and TRBJ2-7; 12 bases agree with TRBD2. CDR1 is SGHVS and CDR2 is FQNEAQ in the germline V gene. CDR3 size: 16 residues. J was trimmed by 5 bases and V by 4 bases; bases with no gene match: 9. CDR3 sequence reads: CASSSWTSGDWNEQYF. The CDR3 DNA reads TGTGCCAGCAGCTCCTGGACTAGCGGGGATTGGAACGAGCAGTACTTC.

The chain combines TRBV7-9 with TRBJ2-1; D might be TRBD2 (6 bases). In germline, CDR1 is SEHNR, CDR2 FQNEAQ (reference sequence). V lost 4 bases and J lost 9, with 31 bases in between. The CDR3 runs to 19 residues. CDR3 DNA sequence: TGTGCCAGCAGCTCGACTCGCGGGACCTCCCTTATCCATTTCGTTGAGCAGTTCTTC. It encodes CASSSTRGTSLIHFVEQFF.

The chain carries TRBV11-2 and TRBJ1-4; the D is unclear. This CDR3 comprises 18 residues. CDR1 is SGHAT, CDR2 FQNNGV, per germline. V shed 3 bases and J shed 0 bases, with 17 bases lying between them. The CDR3 spells CASSFKWSFGATNEKLFF. CDR3 bases: TGTGCCAGCAGCTTTAAGTGGAGTTTTGGTGCAACTAATGAAAAACTGTTTTTT.

This clone was counted once. The chain links TRBV28 to TRBJ1-2, with 10 bases fitting TRBD1. CDR1 and CDR2 from the germline V gene are MDHEN and SYDVKM. The trim removed 6 bases at V and 7 bases at J, leaving 8 bases unmatched. The CDR3 runs 14 residues. DNA for the CDR3: TGTGCCAGCAGCCGGACAGGGGGACACACTGGCTACACCTTC. Translation gives CASSRTGGHTGYTF.

The rearrangement uses TRBV24-1 and TRBJ1-2, with D uncertain. The CDR3 consists of 14 residues. Trimming stripped 4 bases from V and 2 bases from J, with 10 bases between. Germline V gene sequence: CDR1 KGHDR, CDR2 SFDVKD. CDR3 sequence: CATSDFHLNYGYTF. The CDR3 DNA reads TGTGCCACCAGTGACTTCCACTTGAACTATGGCTACACCTTC.

The chain employs TRBV7-9 and TRBJ1-2; D is uncertain. Trimming took off 5 bases at V and 1 base at J, with 8 bases between the two ends. Per germline, CDR1 SEHNR and CDR2 FQNEAQ (reference sequence). The CDR3 spans 13 residues. The CDR3 reads CASSPESNYGYTF. CDR3 sequence (DNA): TGTGCCAGCAGCCCTGAGAGTAACTATGGCTACACCTTC.

The V call is TRBV14, the J call TRBJ1-1; 7 bases are shared with TRBD1. With V trimmed by 4 bases and J by 5 bases, 7 bases remained unmatched. The germline CDR1 and CDR2 sequences are SGHDN and FVKESK. The CDR3 is made up of 14 amino acids. CDR3 region: CASSLRQGDTEAFF. CDR3 coding DNA: TGTGCCAGCAGCCTACGACAGGGTGATACTGAAGCTTTCTTT.

The chain uses TRBV4-1 and TRBJ1-5, with D tentatively TRBD1 (5 bases). The CDR3 runs to 18 residues. V was cut by 0 bases and J by 7 bases, with 22 bases left in between. CDR1 is MGHRA, CDR2 YSYEKL, per germline. The CDR3 coding sequence is TGCGCCAGCAGCCAAGACCCTCTTAGGGTCAGGGTAGGGCAGCCCCAGCATTTT. Its protein is CASSQDPLRVRVGQPQHF.

The chain carries TRBV5-1 and TRBJ2-1; D is possibly TRBD2 (7 bases). With 4 bases removed from V and 6 bases from J, the gap between germline ends came to 17 bases. This CDR3 is 15 amino acids long. Germline CDR1 and CDR2: SGHRS and YFSETQ. CDR3 sequence: CASSPEGGRFNEQFF. DNA for the CDR3: TGCGCCAGCAGCCCCGAGGGGGGGAGGTTCAATGAGCAGTTCTTC.

The chain recombines TRBV5-1 with TRBJ1-4; no clear D gene. From germline, CDR1 is SGHRS and CDR2 YFSETQ. The CDR3 consists of 13 residues. Trimming shortened V by 3 bases and J by 8 bases, and 11 bases separated the two germline ends. In DNA form, the CDR3 reads TGCGCCAGCAGCTCCGAACTACGGGAAAAACTGTTTTTT. It specifies CASSSELREKLFF.

This chain connects TRBV27 to TRBJ1-3; D is unclear. CDR1 is MNHEY, CDR2 SMNVEV, per germline (reference sequence). This CDR3 has 15 residues. V was trimmed by 5 bases and J by 0 bases, leaving 11 bases between them. The CDR3 sequence is CASSPGSFSGNTIYF. The CDR3 coding sequence is TGTGCCAGCAGTCCGGGGTCCTTCTCTGGAAACACCATATATTTT.

This rearrangement joins TRBV27 to TRBJ1-2; 7 positions agree with TRBD1. After removal of 3 bases from V and 7 bases from J, the junction contained 8 bases not matched to a gene. From germline, CDR1 is MNHEY and CDR2 SMNVEV (reference sequence). CDR3 size: 14 residues. This chain's CDR3 is CASSLVGTVGGYTF. The CDR3 DNA sequence: TGTGCCAGCAGTTTGGTTGGGACAGTTGGTGGCTACACCTTC.

V is TRBV5-1 and J is TRBJ2-7; a weak D match, TRBD2 (6 bases). Trimming left V 9 bases short and J 0 bases short, with 22 bases between. CDR3 length: 16 amino acids. The germline CDR1 and CDR2 sequences are SGHRS and YFSETQ. The CDR3 region has the DNA TGCGCCACCCATCCGTCTCCGGGACTTCGCTCCTACGAGCAGTACTTC. It is translated as CATHPSPGLRSYEQYF.

V is TRBV7-9 and J is TRBJ1-2; 10 bases align to TRBD1. V lost 5 bases, J lost 3 bases, and 3 bases stayed unmatched. The germline V gene encodes CDR1 SEHNR and CDR2 FQNEAQ (reference sequence). The CDR3 has 14 amino acids. CDR3 nucleotides: TGTGCCAGCAGCAAAGGACAGGGGGACTATGGCTACACCTTC. This gives the protein CASSKGQGDYGYTF.

The chain has TRBV5-8 and TRBJ1-2; 7 bases are shared with TRBD1. The germline CDR1 and CDR2 sequences are SGHTS and YDEGEE. With 4 bases clipped from V and 8 bases from J, the junction kept 5 bases outside the gene matches. This CDR3 has 12 residues. The CDR3, as DNA: TGTGCCAGCAGCCCGAGGACAGGAGGCTACACCTTC. As protein: CASSPRTGGYTF.

A single count supports this clone. The DNA for the CDR3 is TGTGCCAGTAGTATTGACCGGGTGGCTGAGCAGTTCTTC. Translation: CASSIDRVAEQFF. The chain carries TRBV19 and TRBJ2-1; D call uncertain. V lost 3 bases and J 9 bases, leaving 12 bases between the germline ends. CDR1 is LNHDA and CDR2 is SQIVND in the germline V gene (reference sequence). The CDR3 length is 13 residues.

V gene TRBV28 combines with J gene TRBJ2-1; 9 nucleotides align to TRBD2. V lost 3 bases to trimming and J lost 1 base; unmatched junction nucleotides: 7. Germline CDR1 is MDHEN and CDR2 is SYDVKM. The CDR3 runs to 17 residues. As DNA, the CDR3 is TGTGCCAGCAGTTTTGGCATAGGACTAGCGTCCTACAATGAGCAGTTCTTC. It yields the protein CASSFGIGLASYNEQFF. The full variable domain, in which reference TRBV28 and TRBJ2-1 provide the parts outside the CDR3, is DVKVTQSSRYLVKRTGEKVFLECVQDMDHENMFWYRQDPGLGLRLIYFSYDVKMKEKGDIPEGYSVSREKKERFSLILESASTNQTSMYLCASSFGIGLASYNEQFFGPGTRLTVL.

This chain uses TRBV28 with TRBJ1-1; TRBD1 matches 8 bases. CDR3 length: 14 amino acids. Germline-derived CDR1 and CDR2 are MDHEN and SYDVKM. The CDR3 DNA follows: TGTGCAGCTGGGGACAGGCCCCTGAACACTGAAGCTTTCTTT. Its protein is CAAGDRPLNTEAFF.